This record looks at one TCR beta chain sequence and its context. Antigen unknown. This table comes from immunoSEQ multiplex PCR, and its TCRdb copy is limited to in-frame clones, with some not included. Among about 120,000 clones, 80% to 95% were seen once, and the ten largest hold less than 4.5%. The sample comes from a study of T cell responses to AZD1222 COVID-19 vaccine. Study-level results: Rises in breadth and depth of Spike-specific TCRs came after two AZD1222 doses. The donor cohort was predominantly white British with a female majority, and clonal diversity may have been underestimated. Sampling that yielded the repertoires occurred only after the peak T cell response.

V was trimmed by 6 bases and J by 4 bases, leaving 10 bases between them. There are 13 residues in the CDR3. This TCR was recovered from an adult in good health. The chain carries TRBV12-3 or TRBV12-4 and TRBJ1-5; TRBD1 is a possible D gene (6 bases). Sequenced material: peripheral blood, taken on day 0 of MenACWY control vaccination. CDR3 DNA sequence: TGTGCCAGCAGACAGGGAAGGAATCAGCCCCAGCATTTT. Translation gives CASRQGRNQPQHF.